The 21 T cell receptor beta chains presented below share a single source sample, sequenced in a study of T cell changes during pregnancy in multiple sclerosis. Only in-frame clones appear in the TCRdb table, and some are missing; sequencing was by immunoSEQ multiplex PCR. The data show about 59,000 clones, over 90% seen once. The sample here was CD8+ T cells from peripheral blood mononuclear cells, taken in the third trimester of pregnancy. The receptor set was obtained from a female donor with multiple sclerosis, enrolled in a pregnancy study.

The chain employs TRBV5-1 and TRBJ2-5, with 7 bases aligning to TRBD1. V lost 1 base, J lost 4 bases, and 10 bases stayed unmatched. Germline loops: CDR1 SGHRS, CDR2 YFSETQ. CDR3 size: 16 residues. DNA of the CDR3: TGCGCCAGCAGCTTGAGGGGGCCGCGGCTTGGAGAGACCCAGTACTTC. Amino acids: CASSLRGPRLGETQYF.

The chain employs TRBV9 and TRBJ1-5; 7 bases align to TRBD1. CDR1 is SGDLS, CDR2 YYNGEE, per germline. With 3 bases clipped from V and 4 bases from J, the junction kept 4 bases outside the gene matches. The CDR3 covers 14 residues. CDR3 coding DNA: TGTGCCAGCAGCGCGACAGGGAAGAATCAGCCCCAGCATTTT. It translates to CASSATGKNQPQHF.

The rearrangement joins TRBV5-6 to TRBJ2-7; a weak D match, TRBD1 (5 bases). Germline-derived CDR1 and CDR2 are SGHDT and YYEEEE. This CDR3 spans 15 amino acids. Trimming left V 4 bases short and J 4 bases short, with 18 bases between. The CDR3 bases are TGTGCCAGCAGCCCTGGGGTAGGGGCCGGGTACGAGCAGTACTTC. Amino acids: CASSPGVGAGYEQYF. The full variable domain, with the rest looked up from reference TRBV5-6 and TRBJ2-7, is DAGVTQSPTHLIKTRGQQVTLRCSPKSGHDTVSWYQQALGQGPQFIFQYYEEEERQRGNFPDRFSGHQFPNYSSELNVNALLLGDSALYLCASSPGVGAGYEQYFGPGTRLTVT.

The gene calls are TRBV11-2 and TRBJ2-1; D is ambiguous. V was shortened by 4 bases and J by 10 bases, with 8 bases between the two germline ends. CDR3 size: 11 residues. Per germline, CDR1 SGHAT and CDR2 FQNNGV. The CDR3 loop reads CASSSLGEQFF. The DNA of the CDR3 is TGTGCCAGCAGCTCACTCGGGGAGCAGTTCTTC.

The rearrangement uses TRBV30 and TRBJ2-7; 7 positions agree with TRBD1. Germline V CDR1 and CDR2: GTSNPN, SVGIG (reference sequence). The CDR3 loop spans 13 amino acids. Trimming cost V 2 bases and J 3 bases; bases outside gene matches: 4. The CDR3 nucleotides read TGTGCCTGGAGTCGTGGGACAGACTACGAGCAGTACTTC. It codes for CAWSRGTDYEQYF.

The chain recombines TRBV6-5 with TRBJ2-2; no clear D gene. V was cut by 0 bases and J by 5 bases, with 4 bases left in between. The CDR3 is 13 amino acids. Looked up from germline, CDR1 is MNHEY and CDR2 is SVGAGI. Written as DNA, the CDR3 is TGTGCCAGCAGTTACTCGGAGACCGGGGAGCTGTTTTTT. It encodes CASSYSETGELFF.

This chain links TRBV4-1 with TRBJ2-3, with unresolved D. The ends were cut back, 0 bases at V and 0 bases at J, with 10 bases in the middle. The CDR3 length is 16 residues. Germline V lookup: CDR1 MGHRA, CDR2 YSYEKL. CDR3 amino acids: CASSQDSRYSTDTQYF. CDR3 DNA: TGCGCCAGCAGCCAAGATTCGCGCTACAGCACAGATACGCAGTATTTT.

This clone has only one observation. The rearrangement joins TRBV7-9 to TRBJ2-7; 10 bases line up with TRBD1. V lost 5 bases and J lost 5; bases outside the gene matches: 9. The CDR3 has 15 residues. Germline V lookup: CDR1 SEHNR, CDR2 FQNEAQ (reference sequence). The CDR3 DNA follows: TGTGCCAGCAGCGGCAGACAGGGGGCGCTGGACGAGCAGTACTTC. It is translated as CASSGRQGALDEQYF.

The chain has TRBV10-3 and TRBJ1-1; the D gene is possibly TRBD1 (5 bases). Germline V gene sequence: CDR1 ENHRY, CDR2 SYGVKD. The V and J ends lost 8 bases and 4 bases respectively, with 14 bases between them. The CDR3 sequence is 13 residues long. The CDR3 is CAIQSGGSTEAFF. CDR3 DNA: TGTGCCATCCAGAGCGGGGGGAGCACTGAAGCTTTCTTT.

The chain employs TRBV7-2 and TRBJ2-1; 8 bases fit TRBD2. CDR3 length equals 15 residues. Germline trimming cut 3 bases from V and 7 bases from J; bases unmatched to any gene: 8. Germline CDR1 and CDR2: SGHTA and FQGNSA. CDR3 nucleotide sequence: TGTGCCAGCAGCTTGAATAGCGGGAAGGAGAATGAGCAGTTCTTC. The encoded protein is CASSLNSGKENEQFF.

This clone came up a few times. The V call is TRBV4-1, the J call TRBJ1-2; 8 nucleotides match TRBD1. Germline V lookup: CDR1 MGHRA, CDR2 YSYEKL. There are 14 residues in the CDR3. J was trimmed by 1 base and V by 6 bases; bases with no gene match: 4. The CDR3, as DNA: TGCGCCAGCAGACCGACAGGGGTTAACTATGGCTACACCTTC. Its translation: CASRPTGVNYGYTF.

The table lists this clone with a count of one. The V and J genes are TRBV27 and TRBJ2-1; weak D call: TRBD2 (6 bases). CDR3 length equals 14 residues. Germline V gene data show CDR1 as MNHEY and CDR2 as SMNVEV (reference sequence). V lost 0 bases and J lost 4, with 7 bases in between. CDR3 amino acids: CASSLSGGYNEQFF. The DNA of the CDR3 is TGTGCCAGCAGTTTATCGGGGGGTTACAATGAGCAGTTCTTC.

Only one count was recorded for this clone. The CDR3 region is CASSYSVGGTYEQYF. CDR3 DNA: TGTGCCAGCAGTTACTCGGTAGGGGGAACCTACGAGCAGTACTTC. V usage is TRBV6-5 and J usage is TRBJ2-7; the D gene is possibly TRBD1 (6 bases). V was cut by 0 bases and J by 2 bases, with 11 bases left in between. This CDR3 is built from 15 residues. Germline loops: CDR1 MNHEY, CDR2 SVGAGI.

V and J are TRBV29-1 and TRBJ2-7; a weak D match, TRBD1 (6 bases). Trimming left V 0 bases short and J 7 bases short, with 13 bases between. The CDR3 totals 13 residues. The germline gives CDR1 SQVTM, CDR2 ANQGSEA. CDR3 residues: CSVEDLTGREQYF. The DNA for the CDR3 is TGCAGCGTTGAAGATCTGACAGGTAGGGAGCAGTACTTC.

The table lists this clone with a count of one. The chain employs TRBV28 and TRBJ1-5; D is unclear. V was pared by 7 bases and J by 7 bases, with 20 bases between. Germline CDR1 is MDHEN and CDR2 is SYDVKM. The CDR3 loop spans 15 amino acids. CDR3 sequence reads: CASTEGYVLRQPQHF. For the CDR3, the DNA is TGTGCCAGCACGGAGGGATACGTTTTGAGGCAGCCCCAGCATTTT.

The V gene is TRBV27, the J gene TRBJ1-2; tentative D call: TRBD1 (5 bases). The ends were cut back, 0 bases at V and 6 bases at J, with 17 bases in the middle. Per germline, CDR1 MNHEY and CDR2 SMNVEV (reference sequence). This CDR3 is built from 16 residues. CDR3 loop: CASSLSLLGLGDGYTF. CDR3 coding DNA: TGTGCCAGCAGTTTATCTCTACTGGGACTAGGGGATGGCTACACCTTC.

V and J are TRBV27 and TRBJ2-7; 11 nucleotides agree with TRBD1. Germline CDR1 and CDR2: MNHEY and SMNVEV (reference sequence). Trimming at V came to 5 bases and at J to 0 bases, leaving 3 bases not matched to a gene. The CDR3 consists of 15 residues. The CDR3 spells CASSGGQGVSYEQYF. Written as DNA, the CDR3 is TGTGCCAGCAGTGGGGGACAGGGGGTCTCCTACGAGCAGTACTTC.

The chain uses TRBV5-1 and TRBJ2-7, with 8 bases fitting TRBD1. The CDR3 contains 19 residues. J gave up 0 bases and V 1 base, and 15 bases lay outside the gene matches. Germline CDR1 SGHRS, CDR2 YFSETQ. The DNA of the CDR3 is TGCGCCAGCAGCTTGTCCCCCCGCCTAAGGACAGGGAACTCCTACGAGCAGTACTTC. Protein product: CASSLSPRLRTGNSYEQYF.

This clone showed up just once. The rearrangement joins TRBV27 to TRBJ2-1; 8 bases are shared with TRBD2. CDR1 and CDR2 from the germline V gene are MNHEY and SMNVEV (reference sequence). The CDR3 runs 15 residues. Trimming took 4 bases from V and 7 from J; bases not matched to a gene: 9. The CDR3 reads CASSSPGLGQNEQFF. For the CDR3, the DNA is TGTGCCAGCAGTTCCCCGGGACTAGGACAGAATGAGCAGTTCTTC.

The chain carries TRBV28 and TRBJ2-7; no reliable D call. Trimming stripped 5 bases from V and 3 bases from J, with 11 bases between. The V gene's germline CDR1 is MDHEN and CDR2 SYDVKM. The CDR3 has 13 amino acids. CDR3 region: CASSLNDNYEQYF. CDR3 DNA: TGTGCCAGCAGTCTGAATGACAACTACGAGCAGTACTTC.

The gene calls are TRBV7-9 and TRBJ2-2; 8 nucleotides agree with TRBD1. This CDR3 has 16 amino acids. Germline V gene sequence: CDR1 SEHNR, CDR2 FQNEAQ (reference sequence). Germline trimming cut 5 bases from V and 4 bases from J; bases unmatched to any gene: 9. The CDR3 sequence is CASSTRQGIGTGELFF. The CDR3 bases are TGTGCCAGCAGCACCCGACAGGGGATCGGCACCGGGGAGCTGTTTTTT.